The sequence of this T cell receptor (beta chain) was determined in a study of shared clonotypes between healthy human individuals. Study background: The composition of the donors was a couple of women and a few men aged 18 to 49.

The CDR3 has 15 amino acids. V dropped 4 bases and J dropped 4; count of bases not matched to a gene: 4. In germline, CDR1 is SGHTA, CDR2 FQGTGA. Replicate PCRs from sorted subsets contained approximately 220 ng DNA, which is some 30,000 T cell genomes. This table comes from immunoSEQ multiplex PCR, and its TCRdb copy is limited to in-frame clones, with some not included. The data contain over 850,000 clones, around 78% of them singletons. Material for sequencing was memory CD4+ T cells from PBMCs. Subset noted: CD45RA-negative fraction. The receptor comes from a young man in good health. Some clones in this sample may be carry-over from other donors' samples. V usage is TRBV7-3 and J usage is TRBJ2-2; 9 bases map to TRBD2. The CDR3, as DNA: TGTGCCAGCAGCTCTAATAGCGGGGGCACCGGGGAGCTGTTTTTT. It specifies CASSSNSGGTGELFF.